The 30 T cell receptor beta chains below come from one sample, sequenced in a study of T-cell memory formation after mild COVID-19. Each CDR3 protein is one row after TCRdb ran MiXCR on the 5' RACE reads. This table holds around 440,000 distinct CDR3 sequences, over 15% found once. The sequenced sample consisted of PBMCs or a T cell subset sorted from them (not recorded which). The origin of the receptors is an adult woman who had mild COVID-19 (a few samples of this study predate the infection). Cell type and time point are not known.

This clonotype has only a few counts. V gene TRBV6-6 combines with J gene TRBJ2-1; 7 bases match TRBD2. The V and J ends lost 2 bases and 4 bases, in that order; junction bases with no gene match: 2. CDR1 is MNHNY and CDR2 is SVGAGI in the germline V gene (reference sequence). This CDR3 has 14 residues. The CDR3 DNA is TGTGCCAGCAGTTACAGCGGGGTATACAATGAGCAGTTCTTC. Protein sequence: CASSYSGVYNEQFF.

V is TRBV7-9 and J is TRBJ1-4; no clear D. V was trimmed by 3 bases and J by 3 bases, leaving 11 bases between them. Germline CDR1 reads SEHNR; CDR2 reads FQNEAQ (reference sequence). There are 15 residues in the CDR3. This CDR3 reads CASSFFGNSNEKLFF. The CDR3 nucleotides are TGTGCCAGCAGCTTTTTCGGGAACTCTAATGAAAAACTGTTTTTT.

The table lists this clonotype with many counts. The chain has TRBV20-1 and TRBJ2-7, with 7 bases identical to TRBD1. Germline CDR1 reads DFQATT; CDR2 reads SNEGSKA (reference sequence). Trimming cost V 6 bases and J 3 bases; bases outside gene matches: 8. The CDR3 runs 13 residues. The CDR3 region is CSARSTGDYEQYF. The CDR3 coding sequence is TGCAGTGCGAGATCTACAGGGGACTACGAGCAGTACTTC.

This clonotype was observed a handful of times. The genes are TRBV12-3 or TRBV12-4 and TRBJ1-2; TRBD1 matches 7 bases. The CDR3 totals 16 residues. With 7 bases clipped from V and 2 bases from J, the junction kept 13 bases outside the gene matches. The DNA of the CDR3 is TGTGCCAGCACCCATTTGGGGGGACAGAGAAACTATGGCTACACCTTC. Amino acids: CASTHLGGQRNYGYTF.

This clonotype was seen only a few times. The chain employs TRBV4-2 and TRBJ2-1; D unclear. V shed 4 bases and J shed 5 bases, with 18 bases lying between them. Germline CDR1 and CDR2: LGHNA and YNFKEQ. CDR3 length equals 16 residues. CDR3 residues: CASSREATVGNNEQFF. CDR3 sequence (DNA): TGTGCCAGCAGCCGAGAAGCTACGGTGGGTAACAATGAGCAGTTCTTC.

The rearrangement uses TRBV5-1 and TRBJ2-1; D unclear. V was shortened by 0 bases and J by 9 bases, with 10 bases between the two germline ends. The CDR3 loop spans 13 amino acids. CDR1 and CDR2 (germline): SGHRS, YFSETQ. The CDR3 DNA reads as TGCGCCAGCAGCTTGGCCATGGGTCGTGAGCAGTTCTTC. Translated, it gives CASSLAMGREQFF.

This clonotype was picked up a small number of times. This chain connects TRBV9 to TRBJ2-1, with 8 bases aligning to TRBD2. V was pared by 0 bases and J by 1 base, with 3 bases of the junction left unmatched. Germline V gives CDR1 SGDLS, CDR2 YYNGEE. The CDR3 runs to 16 residues. The CDR3 sequence: CASSVVSGGSYNEQFF. CDR3 sequence (DNA): TGTGCCAGCAGCGTAGTCTCGGGGGGGTCCTACAATGAGCAGTTCTTC.

The chain links TRBV5-5 to TRBJ1-1; D is undetermined. The CDR3 spans 14 residues. CDR1 and CDR2 from the germline V gene are SGHKS and YYEKEE (reference sequence). V was clipped by 4 bases and J by 6 bases, with 16 bases between them. The CDR3 protein is CASSPTPRSAEAFF. CDR3 bases: TGTGCCAGCAGCCCGACCCCCCGCTCAGCTGAAGCTTTCTTT.

The chain carries TRBV4-3 and TRBJ2-1; perhaps TRBD1 as D (5 bases). The CDR3 loop spans 16 amino acids. From germline, CDR1 is LGHNA and CDR2 YSLEER. V lost 2 bases, J lost 4 bases, and 15 bases lay in between. The CDR3 loop is CASSQSAGGQYNEQFF. CDR3 in DNA: TGCGCCAGCAGCCAATCGGCTGGCGGACAATACAATGAGCAGTTCTTC.

The sample holds a few counts of this clonotype. V is TRBV29-1 and J is TRBJ1-1; D is possibly TRBD1 (6 bases). The CDR3 covers 13 residues. V was pared by 6 bases and J by 4 bases, with 15 bases between. The germline CDR1 and CDR2 sequences are SQVTM and ANQGSEA. Here the CDR3 reads CSVQGRQTTEAFF. The CDR3 DNA reads as TGCAGCGTCCAGGGGAGGCAGACCACTGAAGCTTTCTTT.

This clonotype turned up a few times. CDR3 sequence reads: CASSERNEQFF. CDR3 bases: TGTGCCAGCAGTGAACGGAATGAGCAGTTCTTC. The J gene is TRBJ2-1, the V gene TRBV2, with D uncertain. The CDR3 has 11 residues. The germline V gene has CDR1 SNHLY and CDR2 FYNNEI. The ends were cut back, 2 bases at V and 7 bases at J, with 3 bases in the middle.

The rearrangement uses TRBV29-1 and TRBJ1-2; D perhaps matches TRBD1 (6 bases). The CDR3 totals 15 residues. CDR1 and CDR2 from the germline V gene are SQVTM and ANQGSEA. V was cut by 7 bases and J by 4 bases, with 22 bases left in between. As DNA, the CDR3 is TGCAGCGCCCGTTTAGGGGGGGCGCCCATCTATGGCTACACCTTC. Translating gives CSARLGGAPIYGYTF.

This clonotype appeared a few times. V and J are TRBV5-1 and TRBJ2-7; no firm D call. This CDR3 is 14 amino acids long. Trimming pared 4 bases from V and 1 base from J, leaving 12 bases between. Looked up from germline, CDR1 is SGHRS and CDR2 is YFSETQ. CDR3 sequence (DNA): TGCGCCAGCAGCGCCCGCCTTCGATCCTACGAGCAGTACTTC. Translation gives CASSARLRSYEQYF. Full variable domain (rest looked up from reference TRBV5-1 and TRBJ2-7): KAGVTQTPRYLIKTRGQQVTLSCSPISGHRSVSWYQQTPGQGLQFLFEYFSETQRNKGNFPGRFSGRQFSNSRSEMNVSTLELGDSALYLCASSARLRSYEQYFGPGTRLTVT.

A single count supports this clonotype. V and J are TRBV25-1 and TRBJ2-7; TRBD1 matches 7 bases. The CDR3 totals 15 residues. J was trimmed by 3 bases and V by 5 bases; bases with no gene match: 10. Germline loops: CDR1 MGHDK, CDR2 SYGVNS. The CDR3 spells CASSKTDRAFYEQYF. In DNA form, the CDR3 reads TGTGCCAGCAGTAAGACCGACAGGGCGTTCTACGAGCAGTACTTC.

The chain joins TRBV7-8 to TRBJ2-7, with TRBD2 as a possible D gene (7 bases). Trimming shortened V by 0 bases and J by 6 bases, and 15 bases separated the two germline ends. The CDR3 has 15 residues. Per germline, CDR1 SGHVS and CDR2 FQNEAQ. In DNA form, the CDR3 reads TGTGCCAGCAGCTTAGCGTGGGCGGGGGCCCGCGAGCAGTACTTC. This codes for CASSLAWAGAREQYF.

This clonotype came up a few times. V is TRBV5-1 and J is TRBJ2-2; TRBD2 matches 10 bases. This CDR3 is built from 17 residues. Germline assignment: CDR1 SGHRS and CDR2 YFSETQ. The V gene end was trimmed by 4 bases and the J gene end by 6 bases; junction bases not matched to a gene: 12. The CDR3 spells CASSASGSPTRAGELFF. For the CDR3, the DNA is TGCGCCAGCAGCGCTAGCGGGAGCCCGACTAGGGCCGGGGAGCTGTTTTTT.

The rearrangement links TRBV11-3 to TRBJ2-1, with D possibly matching TRBD2 (5 bases). The CDR3 sequence is 14 residues long. CDR1 is SGHNT and CDR2 is YENEEA in the germline V gene. V dropped 1 base and J dropped 8 bases, with 12 bases sitting between them. This CDR3 is CASSLALVKDEQFF. CDR3 DNA: TGTGCCAGCAGCTTAGCACTAGTAAAGGATGAGCAGTTCTTC.

This clonotype was picked up many times. The CDR3 coding sequence is TGCGCCAGCAGCCGGCAAAGGGGCTCTGGGGCCAACGTCCTGACTTTC. Its protein is CASSRQRGSGANVLTF. This chain joins TRBV4-3 and TRBJ2-6; a possible D gene is TRBD1 (5 bases). The CDR3 contains 16 residues. V was clipped by 4 bases and J by 0 bases, with 10 bases between them. Germline CDR1 reads LGHNA; CDR2 reads YSLEER.

This chain connects TRBV28 to TRBJ2-7, with TRBD1 as a possible D gene (6 bases). V lost 6 bases and J 2 bases, leaving 26 bases between the germline ends. Germline CDR1 and CDR2: MDHEN and SYDVKM. The CDR3 is made up of 18 amino acids. CDR3 nucleotide sequence: TGTGCCAGCAGCGACGACAGGCGCCAGAGGGTTACAGCCTACGAGCAGTACTTC. Translating it yields CASSDDRRQRVTAYEQYF.

This clonotype was seen a few times. V and J are TRBV5-5 and TRBJ2-3; D remains unclear. The CDR3 loop spans 15 amino acids. Trimming stripped 4 bases from V and 2 bases from J, with 14 bases between. Germline CDR1 and CDR2: SGHKS and YYEKEE (reference sequence). The CDR3 spells CASSLYLDPTDTQYF. CDR3 bases: TGTGCCAGCAGCCTCTACTTGGACCCCACAGATACGCAGTATTTT.

The J gene is TRBJ2-3, the V gene TRBV7-7, with D uncertain. The CDR3 is made up of 15 amino acids. Germline V CDR1 and CDR2: SSHAT, FNYEAQ (reference sequence). V lost 3 bases to trimming and J lost 0 bases, with 10 bases between them. This chain's CDR3 is CASSFAQPSTDTQYF. CDR3 DNA sequence: TGTGCCAGCAGCTTTGCGCAGCCTAGCACAGATACGCAGTATTTT.

There are a few counts of this clonotype. The V and J genes are TRBV6-4 and TRBJ2-1, with D uncertain. Between the trimmed V and J ends, which lost 2 bases and 8 bases, there was a span of 4 bases. CDR3 length equals 11 residues. Germline V CDR1 and CDR2: MRHNA, SNTAGT. The chain's CDR3 is CASSDGYEQFF. In nucleotides, the CDR3 is TGTGCCAGCAGTGACGGGTATGAGCAGTTCTTC.

There are a few counts of this clonotype. The rearrangement joins TRBV24-1 to TRBJ2-3; 9 bases align to TRBD2. V shed 3 bases and J 2 bases; nucleotides not matched to a gene: 8. CDR3 length: 17 residues. Germline CDR1 KGHDR, CDR2 SFDVKD. CDR3 protein: CATSDGRAGGATDTQYF. The CDR3 DNA is TGTGCCACCAGTGATGGCCGAGCGGGGGGAGCCACAGATACGCAGTATTTT.

This sequence joins TRBV9 and TRBJ2-3; no reliable D call. There are 13 residues in the CDR3. Germline CDR1 SGDLS, CDR2 YYNGEE. Trimming took 4 bases from V and 4 from J, leaving 10 bases between them. CDR3 coding DNA: TGTGCCAGCAGCTGGCAGATCGCAGATACGCAGTATTTT. Amino acid sequence: CASSWQIADTQYF. The full variable domain, its missing parts supplied by reference TRBV9 and TRBJ2-3, is DSGVTQTPKHLITATGQRVTLRCSPRSGDLSVYWYQQSLDQGLQFLIQYYNGEERAKGNILERFSAQQFPDLHSELNLSSLELGDSALYFCASSWQIADTQYFGPGTRLTVL.

CDR3 in amino acids: CATSDFRSNYGYTF. DNA of the CDR3: TGTGCCACCAGTGATTTCAGATCCAACTATGGCTACACCTTC. This rearrangement joins TRBV24-1 to TRBJ1-2; D is unresolved. This CDR3 is 14 amino acids long. The V end was cut by 1 base, the J end by 2 bases, with 7 bases between. The germline V gene encodes CDR1 KGHDR and CDR2 SFDVKD.

This clonotype was detected ten times or more. The rearrangement joins TRBV4-2 to TRBJ2-7; perhaps TRBD2 as D (7 bases). V shed 1 base and J shed 5 bases, with 15 bases lying between them. Germline V gene lookup returns CDR1 LGHNA and CDR2 YNFKEQ. The CDR3 extends over 15 amino acids. For the CDR3, the DNA is TGTGCCAGCAGCCAAGGAGGTCTCGGGGGGCACGAGCAGTACTTC. Translation gives CASSQGGLGGHEQYF.

The rearrangement joins TRBV30 to TRBJ2-7; D is perhaps TRBD1 (5 bases). The CDR3 sequence is 14 residues long. V was shortened by 0 bases and J by 2 bases, with 11 bases between the two germline ends. Germline loops: CDR1 GTSNPN, CDR2 SVGIG (reference sequence). As DNA, the CDR3 is TGTGCCTGGAGTGTCAAGAGACAGACCTACGAGCAGTACTTC. This translates into CAWSVKRQTYEQYF.

This clonotype was found many times. The chain is built from TRBV20-1 and TRBJ1-6, with D possibly matching TRBD1 (5 bases). The CDR3 is 15 amino acids. The V end was cut by 5 bases, the J end by 2 bases, with 13 bases between. Germline V gene lookup returns CDR1 DFQATT and CDR2 SNEGSKA (reference sequence). For the CDR3, the DNA is TGCAGTGCTTCCCCGACGGGGGCCTATAATTCACCCCTCCACTTT. Amino acids: CSASPTGAYNSPLHF.

This clonotype was seen a few times. The chain uses TRBV4-1 and TRBJ2-6; TRBD1 matches at 8 bases. The V segment lost 1 base and the J segment 4 bases; nucleotides outside the gene matches: 9. The CDR3 is 18 residues long. Germline CDR1 is MGHRA and CDR2 is YSYEKL. The CDR3 region is CASSQAGQGANGANVLTF. The CDR3 DNA reads as TGCGCCAGCAGCCAAGCAGGTCAGGGGGCGAACGGGGCCAACGTCCTGACTTTC.

In its sample, this clonotype was seen a few times. V gene TRBV11-3 combines with J gene TRBJ2-3; 10 bases align to TRBD2. Germline lookup yields CDR1 SGHNT and CDR2 YENEEA. This CDR3 is 17 amino acids long. V lost 2 bases to trimming and J lost 7 bases; unmatched junction nucleotides: 12. The CDR3 DNA sequence: TGTGCCAGCAGCTTACGGCTAGCGGGGGACGTCGTAAATACGCAGTATTTT. Protein sequence: CASSLRLAGDVVNTQYF.